Reported below is one T cell receptor beta chain. Produced via immunoSEQ multiplex PCR; TCRdb's table is partial and in-frame only. Of some 180,000 clones detected, about 85% appear once; the ten largest clones hold around 24%. This specimen belongs to a study of blood T cell repertoires in COVID-19. Overall study: The recovered donors of Cohort 3 showed two negative PCRs, clearance, or symptom resolution. T cells, B-cell-depleted T cells, or PBMCs provided the cDNA or gDNA that served as material.

The V gene's germline CDR1 is LNHDA and CDR2 SQIVND (reference sequence). The CDR3 loop spans 15 amino acids. Germline trimming cut 7 bases from V and 3 bases from J; bases unmatched to any gene: 7. Input material: PBMCs or T cells enriched from blood (not recorded which). This chain uses TRBV19 with TRBJ2-7; 12 bases map to TRBD2. The clonotype was recovered from a woman aged 40 to 50 in a cohort exposed to, infected with or recovered from COVID-19 (not recorded which). The CDR3 sequence: CASKASGGAVYEQYF. The CDR3 DNA sequence: TGTGCCAGTAAGGCTAGCGGGGGGGCGGTCTACGAGCAGTACTTC.